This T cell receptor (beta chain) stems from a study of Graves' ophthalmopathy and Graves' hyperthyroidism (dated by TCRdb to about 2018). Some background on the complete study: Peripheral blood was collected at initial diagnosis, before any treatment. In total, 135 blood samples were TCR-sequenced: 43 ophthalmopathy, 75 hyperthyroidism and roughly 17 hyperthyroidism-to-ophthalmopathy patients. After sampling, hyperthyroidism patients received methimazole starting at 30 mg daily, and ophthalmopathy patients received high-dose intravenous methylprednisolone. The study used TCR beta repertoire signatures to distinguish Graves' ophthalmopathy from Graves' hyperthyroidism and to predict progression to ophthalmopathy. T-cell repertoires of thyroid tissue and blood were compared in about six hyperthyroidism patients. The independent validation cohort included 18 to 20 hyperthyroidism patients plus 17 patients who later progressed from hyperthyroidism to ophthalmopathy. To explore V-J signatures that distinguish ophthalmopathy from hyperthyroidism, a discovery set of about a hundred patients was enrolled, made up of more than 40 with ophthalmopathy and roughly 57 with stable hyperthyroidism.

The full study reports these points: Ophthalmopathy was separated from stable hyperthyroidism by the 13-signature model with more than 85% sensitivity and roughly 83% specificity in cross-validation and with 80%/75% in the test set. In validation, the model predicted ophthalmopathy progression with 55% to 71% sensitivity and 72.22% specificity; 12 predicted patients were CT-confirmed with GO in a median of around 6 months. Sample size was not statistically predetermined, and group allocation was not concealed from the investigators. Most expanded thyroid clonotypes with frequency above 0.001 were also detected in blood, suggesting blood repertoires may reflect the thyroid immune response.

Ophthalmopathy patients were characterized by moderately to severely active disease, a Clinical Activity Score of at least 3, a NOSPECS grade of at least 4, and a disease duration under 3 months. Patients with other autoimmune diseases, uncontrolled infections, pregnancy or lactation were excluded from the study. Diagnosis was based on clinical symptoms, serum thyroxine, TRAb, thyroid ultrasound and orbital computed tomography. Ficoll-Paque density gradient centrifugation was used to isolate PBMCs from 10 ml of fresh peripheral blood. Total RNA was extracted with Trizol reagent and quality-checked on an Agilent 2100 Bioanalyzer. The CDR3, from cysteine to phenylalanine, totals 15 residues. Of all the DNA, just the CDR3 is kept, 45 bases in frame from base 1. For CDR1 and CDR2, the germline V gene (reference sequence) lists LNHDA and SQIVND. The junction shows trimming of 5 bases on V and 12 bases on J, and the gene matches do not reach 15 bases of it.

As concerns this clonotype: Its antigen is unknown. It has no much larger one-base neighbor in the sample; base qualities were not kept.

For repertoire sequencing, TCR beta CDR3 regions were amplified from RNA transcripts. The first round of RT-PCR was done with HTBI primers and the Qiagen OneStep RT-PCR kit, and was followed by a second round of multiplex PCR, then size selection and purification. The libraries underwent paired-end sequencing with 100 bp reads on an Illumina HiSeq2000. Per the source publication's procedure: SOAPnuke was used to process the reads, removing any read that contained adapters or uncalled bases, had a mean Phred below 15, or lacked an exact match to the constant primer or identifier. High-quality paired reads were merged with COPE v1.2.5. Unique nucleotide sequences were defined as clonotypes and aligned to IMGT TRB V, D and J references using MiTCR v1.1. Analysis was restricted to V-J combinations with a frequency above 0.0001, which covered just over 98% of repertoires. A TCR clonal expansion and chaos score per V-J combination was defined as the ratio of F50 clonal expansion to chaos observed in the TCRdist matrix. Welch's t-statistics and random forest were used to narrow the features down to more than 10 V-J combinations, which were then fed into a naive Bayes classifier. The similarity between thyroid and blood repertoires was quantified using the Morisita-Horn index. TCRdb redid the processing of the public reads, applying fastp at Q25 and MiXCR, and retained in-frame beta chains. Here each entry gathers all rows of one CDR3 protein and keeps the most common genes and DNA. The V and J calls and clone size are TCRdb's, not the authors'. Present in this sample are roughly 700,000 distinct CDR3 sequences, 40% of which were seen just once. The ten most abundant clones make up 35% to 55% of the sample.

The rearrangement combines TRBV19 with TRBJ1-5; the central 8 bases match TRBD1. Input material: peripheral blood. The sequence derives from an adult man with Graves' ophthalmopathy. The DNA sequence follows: TGTGCCAGTAGTTCCCGACAGGGGAGAAATTTCAACCAGCATTTT. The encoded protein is CASSSRQGRNFNQHF.